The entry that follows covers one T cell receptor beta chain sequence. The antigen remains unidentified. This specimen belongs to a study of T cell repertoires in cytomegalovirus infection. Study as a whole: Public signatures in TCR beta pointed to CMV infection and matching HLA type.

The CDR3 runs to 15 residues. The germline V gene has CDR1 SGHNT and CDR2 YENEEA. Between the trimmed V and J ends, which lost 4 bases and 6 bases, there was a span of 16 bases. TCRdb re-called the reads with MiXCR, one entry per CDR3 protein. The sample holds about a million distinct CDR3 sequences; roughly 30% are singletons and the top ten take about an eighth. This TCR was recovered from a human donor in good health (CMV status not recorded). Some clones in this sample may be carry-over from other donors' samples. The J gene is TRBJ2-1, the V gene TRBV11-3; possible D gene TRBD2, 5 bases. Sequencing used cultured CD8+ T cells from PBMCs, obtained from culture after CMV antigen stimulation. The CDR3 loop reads CASSSSGLLGNEQFF. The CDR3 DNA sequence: TGTGCCAGCAGCTCTTCGGGATTATTAGGCAATGAGCAGTTCTTC.